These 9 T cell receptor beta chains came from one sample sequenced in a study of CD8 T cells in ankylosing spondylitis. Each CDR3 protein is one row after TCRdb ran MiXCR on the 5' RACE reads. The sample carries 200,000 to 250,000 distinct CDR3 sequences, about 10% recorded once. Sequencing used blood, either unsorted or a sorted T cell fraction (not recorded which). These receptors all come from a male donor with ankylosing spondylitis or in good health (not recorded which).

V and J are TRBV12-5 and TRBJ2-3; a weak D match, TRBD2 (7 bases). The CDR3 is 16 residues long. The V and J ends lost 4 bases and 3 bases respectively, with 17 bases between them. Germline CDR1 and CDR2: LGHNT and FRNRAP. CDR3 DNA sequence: TGTGCTAGTGGTTCAATACGCGGGGGCGGAACAGATACGCAGTATTTT. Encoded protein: CASGSIRGGGTDTQYF.

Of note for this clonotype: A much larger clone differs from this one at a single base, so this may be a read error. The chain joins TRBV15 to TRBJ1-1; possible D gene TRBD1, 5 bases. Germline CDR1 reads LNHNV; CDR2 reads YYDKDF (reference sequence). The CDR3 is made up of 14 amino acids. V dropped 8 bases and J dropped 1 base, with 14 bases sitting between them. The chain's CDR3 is CATATERTNTEAFF. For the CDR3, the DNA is TGTGCCACCGCGACAGAGAGGACGAACACTGAAGCTTTCTTT.

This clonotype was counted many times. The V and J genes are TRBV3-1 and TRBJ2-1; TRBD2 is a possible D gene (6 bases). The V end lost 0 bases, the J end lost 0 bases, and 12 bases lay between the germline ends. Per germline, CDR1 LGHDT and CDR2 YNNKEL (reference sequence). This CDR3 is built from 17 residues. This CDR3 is CASSQDDGRGSYNEQFF. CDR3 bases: TGTGCCAGCAGCCAAGACGACGGGAGAGGCTCCTACAATGAGCAGTTCTTC.

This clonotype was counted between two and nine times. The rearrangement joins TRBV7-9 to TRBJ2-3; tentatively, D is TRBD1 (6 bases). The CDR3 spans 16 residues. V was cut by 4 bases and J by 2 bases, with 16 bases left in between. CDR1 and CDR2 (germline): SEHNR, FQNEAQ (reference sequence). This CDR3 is CASSSGVVTSTDTQYF. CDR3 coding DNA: TGTGCCAGCAGCTCAGGGGTAGTCACCTCCACAGATACGCAGTATTTT.

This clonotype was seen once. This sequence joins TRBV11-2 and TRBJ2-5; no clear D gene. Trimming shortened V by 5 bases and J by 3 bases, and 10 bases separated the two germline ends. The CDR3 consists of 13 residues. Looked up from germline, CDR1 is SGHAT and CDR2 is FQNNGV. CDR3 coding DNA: TGTGCCAGCAGCCCAGACGAGGAAGAGACCCAGTACTTC. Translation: CASSPDEEETQYF.

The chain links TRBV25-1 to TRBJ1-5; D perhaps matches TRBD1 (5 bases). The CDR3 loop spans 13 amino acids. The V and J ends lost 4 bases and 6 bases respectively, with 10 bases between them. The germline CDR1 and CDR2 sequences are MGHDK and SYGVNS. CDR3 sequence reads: CASSGLGGQPQHF. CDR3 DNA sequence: TGTGCCAGCAGTGGCCTGGGGGGTCAGCCCCAGCATTTT.

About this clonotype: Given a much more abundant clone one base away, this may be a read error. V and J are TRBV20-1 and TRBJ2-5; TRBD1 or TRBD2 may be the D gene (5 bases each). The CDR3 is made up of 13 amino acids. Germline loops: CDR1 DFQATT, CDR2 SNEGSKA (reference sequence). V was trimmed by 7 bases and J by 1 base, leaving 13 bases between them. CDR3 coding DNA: TGCAGTGTAAAGTCCGGGGCCCAAGAGACCCAGTACTTC. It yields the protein CSVKSGAQETQYF.

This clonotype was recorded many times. CDR3 DNA: TGTGCCAGCAGTTACCAACCAGACAGGGGACATGAGCAGTTCTTC. Translating gives CASSYQPDRGHEQFF. The rearrangement joins TRBV6-5 to TRBJ2-1, with TRBD1 matching over 8 bases. After removal of 2 bases from V and 8 bases from J, the junction contained 8 bases not matched to a gene. CDR1 is MNHEY, CDR2 SVGAGI, per germline. This CDR3 contains 15 residues.

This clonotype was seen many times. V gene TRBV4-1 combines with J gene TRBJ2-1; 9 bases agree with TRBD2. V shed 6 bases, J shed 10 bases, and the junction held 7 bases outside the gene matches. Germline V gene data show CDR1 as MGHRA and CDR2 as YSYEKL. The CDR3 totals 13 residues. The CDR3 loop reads CASSRGRAGEQFF. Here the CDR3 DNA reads TGCGCCAGCAGTCGCGGGAGGGCGGGGGAGCAGTTCTTC.